The rows below give T cell receptor beta chains drawn from one sample of a study of blood T cell repertoires in COVID-19. The assay was immunoSEQ multiplex PCR, and TCRdb's table has in-frame clones only and misses some. In the table there are just over 95,000 clones, 82% of which are singletons. The sequenced sample was peripheral blood. The origin of the receptors is an elderly man with acute or convalescent COVID-19. Both conserved end residues are part of each CDR3. The D gene is left open where the match is weak. Size is stated for part of the rows, as once, few or many counts, or as a class when the clone is expanded.

CDR3 length	V gene	D gene	J gene	clone size	CDR3 protein	CDR3 DNA
13	TRBV25-1	.	TRBJ2-7	.	CASSEPPGVEQYF	TGTGCCAGCAGCGAACCCCCAGGGGTCGAGCAGTACTTC
18	TRBV7-2	TRBD2	TRBJ2-3	.	CASSLLGTSGGSTDTQYF	TGTGCCAGCAGCTTACTTGGGACTAGCGGGGGGTCCACAGATACGCAGTATTTT
14	TRBV19	.	TRBJ1-5	.	CASRLQGSNQPQHF	TGTGCCAGTAGACTACAGGGTAGCAATCAGCCCCAGCATTTT
16	TRBV28	.	TRBJ1-5	.	CASSDNRQDGNQPQHF	TGTGCCAGCAGTGATAACCGACAGGACGGCAATCAGCCCCAGCATTTT
14	TRBV7-2	TRBD1	TRBJ1-2	once	CASTRDRGRNGYTF	TGTGCCAGCACAAGGGACAGGGGGCGAAATGGCTACACCTTC
14	TRBV18	.	TRBJ2-5	.	CASSPRAAQETQYF	TGTGCCAGCTCACCTCGAGCGGCCCAAGAGACCCAGTACTTC
16	TRBV7-9	.	TRBJ1-2	.	CASSLEGVRPNYGYTF	TGTGCCAGCAGTCTAGAGGGGGTCAGACCTAACTATGGCTACACCTTC
16	TRBV2	TRBD1	TRBJ1-6	.	CASRTGGAIYNSPLHF	TGTGCCAGCAGGACAGGGGGTGCTATCTATAATTCACCCCTCCACTTT
12	TRBV30	TRBD1	TRBJ1-3	.	CALQGAGNTIYF	TGTGCCTTACAGGGGGCTGGAAACACCATATATTTT
14	TRBV5-8	.	TRBJ1-6	.	CASSLASGGSPLHF	TGTGCCAGCAGCTTGGCGTCAGGAGGATCACCCCTCCACTTT
15	TRBV27	.	TRBJ2-5	few	CASSLSRGRMETQYF	TGTGCCAGCAGTTTATCCAGGGGACGGATGGAGACCCAGTACTTC
13	TRBV19	.	TRBJ1-4	few	CASSIDGGEKLFF	TGTGCCAGTAGTATTGACGGAGGTGAAAAACTGTTTTTT
16	TRBV19	TRBD1	TRBJ1-1	.	CASTPTGKEYRSEAFF	TGTGCCAGTACCCCGACAGGGAAGGAGTATAGATCTGAAGCTTTCTTT
15	TRBV10-3	TRBD1	TRBJ1-2	.	CAISVNRGGPESYTF	TGTGCCATCAGCGTTAACAGGGGTGGCCCGGAGAGCTACACCTTC
14	TRBV6-2/TRBV6-3	.	TRBJ2-1	.	CASSANRLVNEQFF	TGTGCCAGCAGTGCTAACAGACTAGTGAATGAGCAGTTCTTC
15	TRBV19	.	TRBJ1-5	.	CASSKAGGAGQPQHF	TGTGCCAGTAGTAAGGCGGGGGGGGCGGGCCAGCCCCAGCATTTT
15	TRBV6-5	.	TRBJ1-2	.	CASSYSIPGNHGYTF	TGTGCCAGCAGTTACTCGATTCCGGGGAATCATGGCTACACCTTC
17	TRBV28	TRBD2	TRBJ2-1	.	CASRTGGGSFSYNEQFF	TGTGCCAGCAGGACGGGAGGTGGCTCCTTCTCCTACAATGAGCAGTTCTTC
13	TRBV30	TRBD1	TRBJ1-2	.	CASQDRGAYGYTF	TGTGCCTCCCAAGACAGGGGCGCCTATGGCTACACCTTC
16	TRBV2	.	TRBJ1-3	few	CASKGLGRGSGNTIYF	TGTGCCAGCAAGGGACTGGGTAGAGGCTCTGGAAACACCATATATTTT
11	TRBV6-5	.	TRBJ2-3	.	CASSYPRQVSF	TGTGCCAGCAGTTATCCAAGACAGGTCAGCTTT
13	TRBV5-1	.	TRBJ1-2	once	CASSLAGPGGYTF	TGCGCCAGCAGCTTGGCAGGGCCCGGTGGCTACACCTTC
16	TRBV5-1	TRBD1	TRBJ2-2	.	CASSRGLQGNTGELFF	TGCGCCAGCAGCAGGGGGCTACAGGGCAACACCGGGGAGCTGTTTTTT
13	TRBV6-5	.	TRBJ1-2	.	CASSIRQADGYTF	TGTGCCAGCAGTATCAGACAGGCTGATGGCTACACCTTC
15	TRBV5-4	.	TRBJ2-5	.	CASSLQSGVWETQYF	TGTGCCAGCAGCTTGCAGTCAGGGGTTTGGGAGACCCAGTACTTC
14	TRBV18	TRBD2	TRBJ2-1	once	CASSSSGAYNEQFF	TGTGCCAGTAGCTCTAGCGGTGCTTACAATGAGCAGTTCTTC
14	TRBV24-1	TRBD1	TRBJ1-2	.	CATSDSTGDYGYTF	TGTGCCACCAGTGATTCGACAGGGGACTATGGCTACACCTTC
16	TRBV7-8	TRBD1	TRBJ1-2	few	CASSSTLTGGDRGYTF	TGTGCCAGCAGCTCAACATTGACAGGGGGTGATAGGGGCTACACCTTC
15	TRBV7-9	TRBD1	TRBJ2-2	once	CASSPDRGNTGELFF	TGTGCCAGCAGCCCGGACAGGGGTAACACCGGGGAGCTGTTTTTT
18	TRBV2	.	TRBJ2-3	.	CASSVTQRARTSTDTQYF	TGTGCCAGCAGTGTGACCCAACGTGCGAGGACTAGCACAGATACGCAGTATTTT
15	TRBV5-8	.	TRBJ2-6	.	CASSLFGAGANVLTF	TGTGCCAGCAGCTTGTTCGGGGCTGGGGCCAACGTCCTGACTTTC
19	TRBV20-1	TRBD2	TRBJ2-3	.	CSASLTGNLAGGRTDTQYF	TGCAGTGCTAGTCTTACAGGCAATCTAGCGGGAGGTCGCACAGATACGCAGTATTTT
15	TRBV19	.	TRBJ1-1	.	CASSPRAGGWTEAFF	TGTGCCAGTAGCCCCCGGGCGGGGGGATGGACTGAAGCTTTCTTT
14	TRBV15	TRBD1	TRBJ2-7	.	CATYGTVLSYEQYF	TGTGCCACCTACGGGACAGTGCTCTCCTACGAGCAGTACTTC
14	TRBV5-3	.	TRBJ1-3	.	CARSWAGTGNTIYF	TGTGCCAGAAGCTGGGCAGGAACTGGAAACACCATATATTTT
18	TRBV27	.	TRBJ1-4	.	CASRRGTTFVATNEKLFF	TGTGCCAGCAGGCGAGGGACAACGTTTGTTGCAACTAATGAAAAACTGTTTTTT
18	TRBV4-3	TRBD2	TRBJ2-7	.	CASSQDPPGLAGESKQYF	TGCGCCAGCAGCCAAGATCCACCGGGACTAGCGGGAGAGAGTAAGCAGTACTTC
14	TRBV19	TRBD1	TRBJ1-3	few	CASKTGNSGNTIYF	TGTGCCAGCAAGACAGGGAATTCTGGAAACACCATATATTTT
14	TRBV27	TRBD1	TRBJ1-6	.	CASTGTGRNSPLHF	TGTGCCAGTACCGGGACAGGGAGGAATTCACCCCTCCACTTT